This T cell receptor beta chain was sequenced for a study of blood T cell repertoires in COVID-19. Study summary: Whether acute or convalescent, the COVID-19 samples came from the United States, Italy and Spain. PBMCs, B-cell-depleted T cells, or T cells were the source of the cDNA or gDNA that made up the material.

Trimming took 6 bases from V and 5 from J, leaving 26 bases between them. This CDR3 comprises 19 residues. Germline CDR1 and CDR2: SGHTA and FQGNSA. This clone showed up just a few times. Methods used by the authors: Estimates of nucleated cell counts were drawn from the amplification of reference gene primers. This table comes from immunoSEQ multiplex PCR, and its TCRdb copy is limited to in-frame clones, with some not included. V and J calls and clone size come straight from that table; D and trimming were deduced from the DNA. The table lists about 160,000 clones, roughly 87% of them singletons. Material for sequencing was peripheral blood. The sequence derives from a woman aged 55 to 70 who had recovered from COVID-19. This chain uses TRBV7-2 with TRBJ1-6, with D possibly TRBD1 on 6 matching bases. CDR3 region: CASRHEDRLQGSDNSPLHF. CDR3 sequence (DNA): TGTGCCAGCAGACACGAAGATCGGCTACAGGGATCGGATAATTCACCCCTCCACTTT.